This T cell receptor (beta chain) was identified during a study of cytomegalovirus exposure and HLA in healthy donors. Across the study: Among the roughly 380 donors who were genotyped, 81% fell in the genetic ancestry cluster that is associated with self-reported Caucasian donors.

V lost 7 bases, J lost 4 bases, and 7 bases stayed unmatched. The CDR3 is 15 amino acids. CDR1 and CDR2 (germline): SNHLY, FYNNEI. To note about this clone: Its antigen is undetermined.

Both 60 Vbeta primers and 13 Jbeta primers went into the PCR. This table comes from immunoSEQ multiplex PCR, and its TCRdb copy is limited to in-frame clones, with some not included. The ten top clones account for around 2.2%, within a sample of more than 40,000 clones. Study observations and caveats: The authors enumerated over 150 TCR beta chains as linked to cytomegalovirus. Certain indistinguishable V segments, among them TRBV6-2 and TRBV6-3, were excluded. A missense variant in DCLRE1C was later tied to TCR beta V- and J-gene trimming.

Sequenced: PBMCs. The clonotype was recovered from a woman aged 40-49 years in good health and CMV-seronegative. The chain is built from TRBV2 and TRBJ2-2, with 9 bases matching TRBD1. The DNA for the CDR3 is TGTGCCAGCAATTGGGACAGGGATTCCACCGGGGAGCTGTTTTTT. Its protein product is CASNWDRDSTGELFF.